This T cell receptor (beta chain) stems from a study of blood T cell repertoires in COVID-19. The data were produced by immunoSEQ multiplex PCR, yet TCRdb's version contains in-frame clones alone and is incomplete. The sample holds roughly 140,000 clones, over 60% seen once. Trimming removed 5 bases from V and 8 bases from J, with 9 bases in between. The CDR3 length is 12 residues. From germline, CDR1 is KGHDR and CDR2 SFDVKD. This TCR was sampled from a woman of 80 years or more with acute or convalescent COVID-19. The sample comprised peripheral blood. The chain employs TRBV24-1 and TRBJ2-1; a possible D gene is TRBD2 (6 bases). This chain's CDR3 is CATSGTSYEQFF. Here the CDR3 DNA reads TGTGCCACCAGTGGTACTAGCTATGAGCAGTTCTTC.